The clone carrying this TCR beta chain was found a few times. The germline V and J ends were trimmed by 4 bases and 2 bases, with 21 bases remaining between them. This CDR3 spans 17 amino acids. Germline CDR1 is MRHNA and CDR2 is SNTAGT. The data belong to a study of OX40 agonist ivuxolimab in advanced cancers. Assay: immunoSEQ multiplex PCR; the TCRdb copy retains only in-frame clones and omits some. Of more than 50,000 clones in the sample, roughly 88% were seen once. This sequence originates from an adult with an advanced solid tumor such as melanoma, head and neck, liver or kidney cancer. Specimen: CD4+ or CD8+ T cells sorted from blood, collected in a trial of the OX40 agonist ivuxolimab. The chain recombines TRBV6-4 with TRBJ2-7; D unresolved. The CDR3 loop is CASSGPSHTEPTYEQYF. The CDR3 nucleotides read TGTGCCAGCAGTGGCCCCTCCCATACAGAGCCCACCTACGAGCAGTACTTC.